A selection of T cell receptor beta chains follows, all from one sample in a study of CD8 T cells in Susac syndrome. TCRdb recomputed calls from the immunoSEQ multiplex PCR reads with MiXCR, one row per CDR3 protein. The data show 85,000 to 130,000 distinct CDR3 sequences, around 94% seen once. The sequencing input was CD8+ T cells from PBMCs. All receptors come from a human donor with Susac syndrome. CDR3s include the opening cysteine and the closing phenylalanine or tryptophan. The D gene is left open where the match is weak. Not all rows give a size; the values are once, few, many and, for expanded clones, a class.

j_gene: TRBJ2-1; d_gene: -; abundance: -; v_gene: TRBV12-3/TRBV12-4; CDR3nt: TGTGCCAGCAGTTTGGGGCAGGGGTGGGACAATGAGCAGTTCTTC; CDR3aa: CASSLGQGWDNEQFF
j_gene: TRBJ1-2; d_gene: -; abundance: -; v_gene: TRBV12-3/TRBV12-4; CDR3nt: TGTGCCAGCAGTTTGGCGGGGAGTGGCTACACCTTC; CDR3aa: CASSLAGSGYTF
j_gene: TRBJ2-1; d_gene: -; abundance: -; v_gene: TRBV5-6; CDR3nt: TGTGCCAGCAGCTTGGGGGCTGAACCCTTGAATGAGCAGTTCTTC; CDR3aa: CASSLGAEPLNEQFF
j_gene: TRBJ2-1; d_gene: -; abundance: -; v_gene: TRBV20-1; CDR3nt: TGCAGTGCTCGCCGGGACTTCCTAAACAATGAGCAGTTCTTC; CDR3aa: CSARRDFLNNEQFF
j_gene: TRBJ2-4; d_gene: -; abundance: once; v_gene: TRBV29-1; CDR3nt: TGCAGCGTTGTAGGGGGGTCCAAAAACATTCAGTACTTC; CDR3aa: CSVVGGSKNIQYF
j_gene: TRBJ1-5; d_gene: -; abundance: -; v_gene: TRBV3-1; CDR3nt: TGTGCCAGCAGCCCTCTCCGCTTCGGGCAGCCCCAGCATTTT; CDR3aa: CASSPLRFGQPQHF
j_gene: TRBJ1-1; d_gene: -; abundance: -; v_gene: TRBV3-1; CDR3nt: TGTGCCAGCAGCCAAGAGAGGACAGTGTATTACACTGAAGCTTTCTTT; CDR3aa: CASSQERTVYYTEAFF
j_gene: TRBJ1-2; d_gene: TRBD1; abundance: -; v_gene: TRBV6-1; CDR3nt: TGTGCCAGCAGCCAAGACAGGGATGGCTACACCTTC; CDR3aa: CASSQDRDGYTF
j_gene: TRBJ2-1; d_gene: TRBD1; abundance: -; v_gene: TRBV13; CDR3nt: TGTGCCAGCAGCTTCGCCGGGACAGGGTACAATGAGCAGTTCTTC; CDR3aa: CASSFAGTGYNEQFF
j_gene: TRBJ2-7; d_gene: -; abundance: -; v_gene: TRBV9; CDR3nt: TGTGCCAGCGGGGGCCTATACGAGCAGTACTTC; CDR3aa: CASGGLYEQYF
j_gene: TRBJ2-7; d_gene: -; abundance: -; v_gene: TRBV29-1; CDR3nt: TGCAGCGTCCCGGGCCGGACCAAATACGAGCAGTACTTC; CDR3aa: CSVPGRTKYEQYF
j_gene: TRBJ2-7; d_gene: TRBD2; abundance: -; v_gene: TRBV6-6; CDR3nt: TGTGCCAGCAGCCTTAGCGGGGAAGGCTCCTACGAGCAGTACTTC; CDR3aa: CASSLSGEGSYEQYF
j_gene: TRBJ2-7; d_gene: -; abundance: -; v_gene: TRBV20-1; CDR3nt: TGCAGTGCTAGAGATCCGGGGCTCGACTACGAGCAGTACTTC; CDR3aa: CSARDPGLDYEQYF
j_gene: TRBJ1-6; d_gene: TRBD1; abundance: -; v_gene: TRBV27; CDR3nt: TGTGCCAGCAGTTTATCGGGGACAGTTTCACCCCTCCACTTT; CDR3aa: CASSLSGTVSPLHF
j_gene: TRBJ2-3; d_gene: -; abundance: -; v_gene: TRBV9; CDR3nt: TGTGCCAGCAGCGAGGGACTCCCCACAGATACGCAGTATTTT; CDR3aa: CASSEGLPTDTQYF
j_gene: TRBJ2-7; d_gene: TRBD1; abundance: -; v_gene: TRBV23-1; CDR3nt: TGCGCCAGCAGTCAACCTCGATGGACAGGGGGTTCCTACGAGCAGTACTTC; CDR3aa: CASSQPRWTGGSYEQYF
j_gene: TRBJ2-3; d_gene: -; abundance: -; v_gene: TRBV9; CDR3nt: TGTGCCAGCAGCGTTGGAAGGGGGACTAGCACAGATACGCAGTATTTT; CDR3aa: CASSVGRGTSTDTQYF
j_gene: TRBJ2-1; d_gene: TRBD2; abundance: -; v_gene: TRBV7-9; CDR3nt: TGTGCCAGCAGCGTTACGACTAGCGGGGGGCTCGGAGAGCAGTTCTTC; CDR3aa: CASSVTTSGGLGEQFF
j_gene: TRBJ1-4; d_gene: -; abundance: -; v_gene: TRBV11-2; CDR3nt: -; CDR3aa: CASSPPRQGLMKNCFF
j_gene: TRBJ2-5; d_gene: TRBD1; abundance: -; v_gene: TRBV5-4; CDR3nt: TGTGCCAGCAGCCCTCTGGCAGGGGGCCAAGAGACCCAGTACTTC; CDR3aa: CASSPLAGGQETQYF
j_gene: TRBJ2-1; d_gene: TRBD2; abundance: -; v_gene: TRBV20-1; CDR3nt: TGCAGTGCTGCTCCGGGACTAGCGGACAATGAGCAGTTCTTC; CDR3aa: CSAAPGLADNEQFF
j_gene: TRBJ1-2; d_gene: -; abundance: -; v_gene: TRBV7-8; CDR3nt: TGTGCCAGCAGCAACCGGGACGTAGCCCTGGGTGGCTACACCTTC; CDR3aa: CASSNRDVALGGYTF
j_gene: TRBJ1-4; d_gene: -; abundance: -; v_gene: TRBV10-3; CDR3nt: TGTGCCATCAGTGAGACCGGGAACGGTGAAAAACTGTTTTTT; CDR3aa: CAISETGNGEKLFF
j_gene: TRBJ1-5; d_gene: -; abundance: -; v_gene: TRBV4-2; CDR3nt: TGTGCCAGCAGCCCGGGGCCGGGAGCCAGCAATCAGCCCCAGCATTTT; CDR3aa: CASSPGPGASNQPQHF
j_gene: TRBJ1-1; d_gene: -; abundance: -; v_gene: TRBV9; CDR3nt: TGTGCCAGCAGCGTAGGGGGGGGTGACACTGAAGCTTTCTTT; CDR3aa: CASSVGGGDTEAFF
j_gene: TRBJ2-7; d_gene: -; abundance: -; v_gene: TRBV3-1; CDR3nt: TGTGCCAGCAGCCAAGTTGCTACCAGCTCCTACGAGCAGTACTTC; CDR3aa: CASSQVATSSYEQYF
j_gene: TRBJ1-1; d_gene: TRBD1; abundance: -; v_gene: TRBV14; CDR3nt: TGTGCCAGCAGCCGCCCGGGACAGGGAATGGGTGAAGCTTTCTTT; CDR3aa: CASSRPGQGMGEAFF
j_gene: TRBJ2-3; d_gene: TRBD2; abundance: -; v_gene: TRBV9; CDR3nt: TGTGCCAGCAGCGTAGCTGCGGGGGAGTGGTCAGATACGCAGTATTTT; CDR3aa: CASSVAAGEWSDTQYF
j_gene: TRBJ1-3; d_gene: -; abundance: once; v_gene: TRBV12-3/TRBV12-4; CDR3nt: TGTGCCAGCAGACAGACGTCCTCTGGAAACACCATATATTTT; CDR3aa: CASRQTSSGNTIYF
j_gene: TRBJ2-7; d_gene: -; abundance: -; v_gene: TRBV20-1; CDR3nt: TGCAGTGCTAGGATGGGTGTCTACGAGCAGTACTTC; CDR3aa: CSARMGVYEQYF
j_gene: TRBJ1-6; d_gene: TRBD1; abundance: -; v_gene: TRBV6-5; CDR3nt: TGTGCCAGCAGTTCGGGACAGGGACATTCACCCCTCCACTTT; CDR3aa: CASSSGQGHSPLHF
j_gene: TRBJ2-1; d_gene: TRBD1; abundance: -; v_gene: TRBV7-9; CDR3nt: TGTGCCAGCAGCTCAGGCAACAGGGGTCCCTTCGGTGAGCAGTTCTTC; CDR3aa: CASSSGNRGPFGEQFF
j_gene: TRBJ1-2; d_gene: -; abundance: -; v_gene: TRBV6-5; CDR3nt: TGTGCCACCCAGGGACACCGGGAGGATGGCTACACCTTC; CDR3aa: CATQGHREDGYTF
j_gene: TRBJ2-7; d_gene: TRBD2; abundance: -; v_gene: TRBV20-1; CDR3nt: TGCAGTGCTAGAGGGCTAGCGGGGGCGGGGGAGCAGTACTTC; CDR3aa: CSARGLAGAGEQYF
j_gene: TRBJ2-1; d_gene: TRBD2; abundance: -; v_gene: TRBV3-1; CDR3nt: TGTGCCAGCAGCCAAGATCGGTCTAGCGGGGCTGGGCAGTTCTTC; CDR3aa: CASSQDRSSGAGQFF